This T cell receptor (beta chain) appears in the sequencing data of a study of blood T cell repertoires in COVID-19. The overall study: From the United States, Italy and Spain came samples of acute and convalescent COVID-19.

Authors' analysis steps: Amplification of reference gene primers was used by the study to estimate nucleated cell counts. TCRdb's table, derived via immunoSEQ multiplex PCR, lists solely in-frame clones and lacks some. The DNA was the basis for D and trimming; V, J and clone size are from that table. The table has 250,000 to 350,000 clones, around 90% seen once. The CDR3 totals 17 residues. The germline CDR1 and CDR2 sequences are SGDLS and YYNGEE. The trim removed 4 bases at V and 4 bases at J, leaving 11 bases unmatched. Sequencing was performed on peripheral blood. This TCR derives from a woman aged 50 to 60 who had recovered from COVID-19. The chain links TRBV9 to TRBJ2-3; 11 bases map to TRBD1. The CDR3 DNA sequence: TGTGCCAGCAGCCACACTGGACAGGGGGCAGGGGCAGATACGCAGTATTTT. Its protein is CASSHTGQGAGADTQYF.